This T cell receptor beta chain was captured by sequencing in a study of T cell responses to AZD1222 COVID-19 vaccine. Study-wide results and caveats: Spike-wide vaccine-associated CD4 TCRs dominated at 160-218 and 743-854.

Trimming at V came to 2 bases and at J to 2 bases, leaving 3 bases not matched to a gene. Per the germline V gene, CDR1 is SGHRS and CDR2 is YFSETQ. There are 14 residues in the CDR3. The data were produced by immunoSEQ multiplex PCR, yet TCRdb's version contains in-frame clones alone and is incomplete. The sample consists of about 120,000 clones, around nine tenths of them appearing once. As to this clone: No antigen is known for it.

The sequencing used peripheral blood, collected 28 days after the second dose of the MenACWY control vaccine. The source is an adult who received the MenACWY meningococcal vaccine as a control. The V and J genes are TRBV5-1 and TRBJ2-5, with 7 bases lining up with TRBD1. The CDR3 protein is CASSFSGQQETQYF. The DNA for the CDR3 is TGCGCCAGCAGCTTTTCGGGACAGCAAGAGACCCAGTACTTC. Complete variable domain (other parts from reference TRBV5-1 and TRBJ2-5): KAGVTQTPRYLIKTRGQQVTLSCSPISGHRSVSWYQQTPGQGLQFLFEYFSETQRNKGNFPGRFSGRQFSNSRSEMNVSTLELGDSALYLCASSFSGQQETQYFGPGTRLLVL.